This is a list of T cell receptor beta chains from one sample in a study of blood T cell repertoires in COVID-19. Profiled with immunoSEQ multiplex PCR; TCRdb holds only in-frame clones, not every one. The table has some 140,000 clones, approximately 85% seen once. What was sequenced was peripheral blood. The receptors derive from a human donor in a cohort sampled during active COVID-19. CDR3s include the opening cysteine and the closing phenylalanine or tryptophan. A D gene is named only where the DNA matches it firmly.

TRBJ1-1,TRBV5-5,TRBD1,TGTGCCAGCAGCTTGGATTCACAGGGGGCGGAAGCTTTCTTT,CASSLDSQGAEAFF
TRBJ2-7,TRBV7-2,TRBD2,TGTGCCAGCAGCCTACGGGGGGGGTCTTACACCTACGAGCAGTACTTC,CASSLRGGSYTYEQYF
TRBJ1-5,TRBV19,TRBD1,TGTGCCAGTAGTATTTTCGCCAGGGACAGGGGTTTGAGTCAGCCCCAGCATTTT,CASSIFARDRGLSQPQHF
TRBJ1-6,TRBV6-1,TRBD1,TGTGCCAGCAGTGCCACCCGACAGGGGGGTAATTCACCCCTCCACTTT,CASSATRQGGNSPLHF
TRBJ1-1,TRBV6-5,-,TGTGCCTCAGGGCCGAACACTGAAGCTTTCTTT,CASGPNTEAFF
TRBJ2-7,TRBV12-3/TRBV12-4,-,TGTGCCAGCAGGATGGACAGTTCCTACGAGCAGTACTTC,CASRMDSSYEQYF
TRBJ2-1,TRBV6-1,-,TGTGCCAGCAGTGGGGGTAGGGGGGGCTCCTACAATGAGCAGTTCTTC,CASSGGRGGSYNEQFF
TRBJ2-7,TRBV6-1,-,TGTGCCAGCAGTGAAGCAAGCTGGGGGGACGAGCAGTACTTC,CASSEASWGDEQYF
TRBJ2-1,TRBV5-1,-,TGCGCCGGACGGCGGGACGGAAGCTCCTACAATGAGCAGTTCTTC,CAGRRDGSSYNEQFF
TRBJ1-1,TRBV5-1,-,TGCGCCAGCAGCTTTTCTAGGGGGACTGAAGCTTTCTTT,CASSFSRGTEAFF